A selection of T cell receptor beta chains follows, all from one sample in a study of T cell responses to AZD1222 COVID-19 vaccine. Repertoires were generated with immunoSEQ multiplex PCR, while TCRdb's copy carries only in-frame clones and drops some. The sample consists of approximately 99,000 clones, approximately 91% of them appearing once. This specimen was peripheral blood, taken 28 days after the second AZD1222 dose. The source is an adult who received the AZD1222 COVID-19 vaccine. CDR3s include the opening cysteine and the closing phenylalanine or tryptophan.

j_call v_call cdr3_aa
TRBJ2-1 TRBV7-3 CASSTRTSPNEQFF
TRBJ1-5 TRBV4-1 CASSQEGAGQPQHF
TRBJ1-1 TRBV11-2 CASSFPAGRTFF
TRBJ2-7 TRBV5-1 CASSSQTSEQYF
TRBJ1-1 TRBV29-1 CSVEGGLNTEAFF
TRBJ2-7 TRBV30 CAWKFPGTYEQYF
TRBJ2-7 TRBV6-1 CASSDLGVYF
TRBJ2-7 TRBV28 CASSPGLREQYF
TRBJ2-7 TRBV19 CASSTSGYEQYF
TRBJ2-7 TRBV28 CASTPEGGTSYEQYF
TRBJ1-6 TRBV19 CASRLGTNNSPLHF
TRBJ2-1 TRBV18 CASSPLAGRPNEQFF
TRBJ2-7 TRBV10-2 CASSEWAGKDEQYF
TRBJ2-5 TRBV25-1 CASSEYRQGQETQYF
TRBJ2-1 TRBV24-1 CATSGVDSGGHEQFF
TRBJ1-4 TRBV5-1 CASSRGQGDEKLFF
TRBJ1-2 TRBV29-1 CSVDRILYGYTF
TRBJ1-4 TRBV4-1 CASSQEPRTATNEKLFF
TRBJ1-1 TRBV29-1 CSDGGWGVGAFF
TRBJ2-5 TRBV28 CASSTRQGVPQETQYF
TRBJ1-1 TRBV12-3/TRBV12-4 CASSLGGGTEAFF
TRBJ2-5 TRBV29-1 CSVAFGSQETQYF
TRBJ1-6 TRBV18 CASSPPGQGGSPLHF
TRBJ2-7 TRBV6-9 CASSPQLEQYF
TRBJ1-5 TRBV6-6 CASSYKFQPQHF
TRBJ1-6 TRBV18 CASSLRDVNVGSPLHF
TRBJ2-1 TRBV27 CASSLVRSILNEQFF
TRBJ2-1 TRBV28 CASISGDRLNEQFF
TRBJ1-2 TRBV4-3 CASSQDWTGYGYTF
TRBJ1-2 TRBV7-8 CASSLPGAYGYTF
TRBJ2-2 TRBV28 CASSPSSYTGELFF
TRBJ1-5 TRBV7-2 CASSLGVNQPQHF
TRBJ2-5 TRBV24-1 CATSDSGTRGTETQYF
TRBJ2-7 TRBV2 CASRVQGITSYEQYF
TRBJ2-1 TRBV23-1 CASSQPDSLGTSGRGLVNEQFF
TRBJ2-5 TRBV9 CASSLRYQETQYF
TRBJ1-6 TRBV28 CASSQPDRNNSPLHF
TRBJ1-3 TRBV6-2/TRBV6-3 CASSYARQAGNTIYF
TRBJ1-1 TRBV27 CASGPYTGTGGRNTEAFF
TRBJ2-1 TRBV25-1 CASSNRDRGIGQFF
TRBJ1-1 TRBV5-1 CASSAFGDRSTEAFF
TRBJ1-5 TRBV10-3 CAIRDRGLNQPQHF
TRBJ2-1 TRBV2 CASGRGLQGHEQFF
TRBJ2-5 TRBV7-9 CASSFDRGRGETQYF
TRBJ1-3 TRBV28 CASSPDRGAGNTIYF
TRBJ1-1 TRBV28 CASRDTLGLAFF
TRBJ2-3 TRBV18 CASSPGDRVGTDTQYF
TRBJ1-1 TRBV27 CASSLKMAGFTEAFF
TRBJ2-5 TRBV30 CAWSVRGGREETQYF
TRBJ1-1 TRBV7-9 CASSAQQGSTEAFF
TRBJ1-6 TRBV6-4 CASRLQGDQNSPLHF
TRBJ1-5 TRBV6-2/TRBV6-3 CASSRDNSNQPQHF
TRBJ2-3 TRBV28 CASSSGGWTDTQYF
TRBJ1-6 TRBV28 CASRRGATNNSPLHF
TRBJ2-7 TRBV5-1 CASSWGLAPSQWVEQYF
TRBJ1-1 TRBV29-1 CSVLMSGIEAFF
TRBJ2-2 TRBV5-4 CASSLGSANTGELFF
TRBJ1-6 TRBV5-1 CASSRDSPYNSPLHF
TRBJ2-7 TRBV5-1 CASSFAPLADGPDEQYF
TRBJ1-3 TRBV18 CASSPGNSGNTIYF